The 15 T cell receptor beta chains below all came from one sample that was sequenced in a study of blood T cell repertoires in COVID-19. Assay used: immunoSEQ multiplex PCR; TCRdb lists only in-frame clones, some missing. The sample shows approximately 64,000 clones, roughly 80% of them seen only once. Sequences were obtained from peripheral blood. These receptors came from a woman aged 65 to 85 with acute or convalescent COVID-19.

V gene TRBV18 combines with J gene TRBJ1-2, with 7 bases aligning to TRBD1. The germline CDR1 and CDR2 sequences are KGHSH and LQKENI. The CDR3 length is 15 residues. Germline trimming cut 3 bases from V and 0 bases from J; bases unmatched to any gene: 4. In DNA form, the CDR3 reads TGTGCCAGCTCACCCCGGGACAGCTCTAACTATGGCTACACCTTC. Its translation is CASSPRDSSNYGYTF. The full variable domain, in which reference TRBV18 and TRBJ1-2 provide the parts outside the CDR3, is NAGVMQNPRHLVRRRGQEARLRCSPMKGHSHVYWYRQLPEEGLKFMVYLQKENIIDESGMPKERFSAEFPKEGPSILRIQQVVRGDSAAYFCASSPRDSSNYGYTFGSGTRLTVV.

V gene TRBV6-4 combines with J gene TRBJ1-1; D gene uncertain. Trimming left V 3 bases short and J 0 bases short, with 5 bases between. The CDR3 loop spans 13 amino acids. CDR1 is MRHNA, CDR2 SNTAGT, per germline. CDR3 region: CASSERLNTEAFF. The CDR3 DNA follows: TGTGCCAGCAGTGAGCGGCTGAACACTGAAGCTTTCTTT.

The V and J genes are TRBV28 and TRBJ1-1; 11 nucleotides agree with TRBD1. The CDR3 spans 15 residues. The ends lost 6 bases at V and 5 bases at J; junction bases unmatched: 8. From germline, CDR1 is MDHEN and CDR2 SYDVKM. The CDR3 nucleotides are TGTGCCAGCAGACTTGGGGACAGGGGGGAAACTGAAGCTTTCTTT. This sequence encodes CASRLGDRGETEAFF.

The V gene is TRBV19, the J gene TRBJ1-6, with D unresolved. This CDR3 is built from 15 residues. Per the germline V gene, CDR1 is LNHDA and CDR2 is SQIVND (reference sequence). Deletions cut 3 bases from V and 8 bases from J, with 14 bases between. CDR3 in amino acids: CASSIFQDSDSPLHF. The DNA for the CDR3 is TGTGCCAGTAGTATCTTCCAGGATAGTGATTCACCCCTCCACTTT.

The gene calls are TRBV5-4 and TRBJ2-1; D gene ambiguous. V lost 2 bases to trimming and J lost 6 bases, with 15 bases between them. The V gene's germline CDR1 is SGHNT and CDR2 YYREEE (reference sequence). This CDR3 is 15 amino acids long. In DNA, the CDR3 is TGTGCCAGCAGCTTTGGGCAGATGACCTTCAATGAGCAGTTCTTC. This sequence encodes CASSFGQMTFNEQFF.

The CDR3 sequence: CASSATGTGELFF. Written as DNA, the CDR3 is TGTGCCAGCTCCGCGACAGGGACCGGGGAGCTGTTTTTT. The J gene is TRBJ2-2, the V gene TRBV19; TRBD1 matches at 7 bases. The CDR3 has 13 amino acids. Looked up from germline, CDR1 is LNHDA and CDR2 is SQIVND (reference sequence). The junction had 6 bases not matched to a gene; V was cut back by 9 bases and J by 5 bases. Looking up the rest from reference TRBV19 and TRBJ2-2 gives the full variable domain: DGGITQSPKYLFRKEGQNVTLSCEQNLNHDAMYWYRQDPGQGLRLIYYSQIVNDFQKGDIAEGYSVSREKKESFPLTVTSAQKNPTAFYLCASSATGTGELFFGEGSRLTVL.

The rearrangement links TRBV4-3 to TRBJ2-7, with D perhaps matching TRBD1 (6 bases). Trimming shortened V by 0 bases and J by 1 base, and 19 bases separated the two germline ends. The germline V gene has CDR1 LGHNA and CDR2 YSLEER. The CDR3 length is 18 residues. The CDR3 loop is CASSQERLLGTRSYEQYF. CDR3 bases: TGCGCCAGCAGCCAAGAGAGGCTTTTAGGGACACGATCCTACGAGCAGTACTTC.

J is TRBJ2-7 and V is TRBV7-3, with 8 bases identical to TRBD1. J gave up 1 base and V 3 bases, and 2 bases lay outside the gene matches. The CDR3 extends over 14 amino acids. Germline CDR1 reads SGHTA; CDR2 reads FQGTGA. The CDR3 DNA reads as TGTGCCAGCAGCTTGGACAGGGTATCCTACGAGCAGTACTTC. The encoded protein is CASSLDRVSYEQYF.

The chain employs TRBV5-8 and TRBJ2-2; 8 bases line up with TRBD1. Germline CDR1 is SGHTS and CDR2 is YDEGEE. With 0 bases clipped from V and 4 bases from J, the junction kept 14 bases outside the gene matches. The CDR3 is 19 amino acids. The CDR3 sequence is CASSLGDRYTRKGTGELFF. CDR3 DNA sequence: TGTGCCAGCAGCTTGGGGGACAGGTACACGCGAAAGGGCACCGGGGAGCTGTTTTTT. Variable domain in full (rest from reference TRBV5-8 and TRBJ2-2): EAGVTQSPTHLIKTRGQQATLRCSPISGHTSVYWYQQALGLGLQFLLWYDEGEERNRGNFPPRFSGRQFPNYSSELNVNALELEDSALYLCASSLGDRYTRKGTGELFFGEGSRLTVL.

V gene TRBV5-1 combines with J gene TRBJ2-1, with TRBD2 matching over 8 bases. The CDR3 covers 16 residues. With 0 bases clipped from V and 7 bases from J, the junction kept 9 bases outside the gene matches. Germline CDR1 and CDR2: SGHRS and YFSETQ. The CDR3 loop is CASSLGREGRRNEQFF. The CDR3 region has the DNA TGCGCCAGCAGCTTGGGCCGGGAGGGCCGTAGGAATGAGCAGTTCTTC.

V gene TRBV19 combines with J gene TRBJ2-2; TRBD2 aligns across 7 bases. The CDR3 is made up of 17 amino acids. The V gene's germline CDR1 is LNHDA and CDR2 SQIVND (reference sequence). The J segment lost 3 bases and the V segment lost 6 bases, leaving 13 bases of the junction unmatched. The CDR3: CASRVGGGSVYTGELFF. Written as DNA, the CDR3 is TGTGCCAGTAGGGTGGGCGGCGGGAGCGTGTACACCGGGGAGCTGTTTTTT.

The CDR3 sequence: CASSPRSGTGMAEAFF. CDR3 nucleotide sequence: TGTGCCAGCAGTCCCCGATCTGGGACAGGGATGGCTGAAGCTTTCTTT. The chain combines TRBV6-6 with TRBJ1-1; 9 positions match TRBD1. Looked up from germline, CDR1 is MNHNY and CDR2 is SVGAGI (reference sequence). V shed 5 bases and J 6 bases; nucleotides not matched to a gene: 13. This CDR3 spans 16 amino acids.

The chain has TRBV5-1 and TRBJ1-2; 7 positions agree with TRBD1. The V gene end was trimmed by 4 bases and the J gene end by 8 bases; junction bases not matched to a gene: 8. Germline V CDR1 and CDR2: SGHRS, YFSETQ. CDR3 size: 13 residues. The CDR3 is CASSTDRVTGYTF. CDR3 nucleotide sequence: TGCGCCAGCAGCACTGACAGGGTTACCGGCTACACCTTC.

The chain couples TRBV28 to TRBJ2-3, with TRBD1 matching 8 bases. The length of the CDR3 is 13 residues. The V gene end was trimmed by 6 bases and the J gene end by 1 base; junction bases not matched to a gene: 0. Germline CDR1 reads MDHEN; CDR2 reads SYDVKM. In DNA, the CDR3 is TGTGCCAGCAGGGACAGGGGCACAGATACGCAGTATTTT. Translation: CASRDRGTDTQYF.

The chain is built from TRBV4-2 and TRBJ2-3, with 10 bases that match TRBD2. Unmatched junction bases numbered 2, after V lost 4 bases and J lost 1 base. Germline V gene sequence: CDR1 LGHNA, CDR2 YNFKEQ. The length of the CDR3 is 15 residues. The CDR3 DNA is TGTGCCAGCAGCCTCGGACTAGCGGGCACAGATACGCAGTATTTT. Translation gives CASSLGLAGTDTQYF.